The clone carrying this T cell receptor beta chain was seen once. The record originates from a study of Graves' ophthalmopathy and Graves' hyperthyroidism. The authors amplified TCR beta CDR3 regions, and they did so from RNA transcripts for repertoire sequencing. HTBI-primed first-round RT-PCR preceded second-round multiplex PCR. Each CDR3 protein gets one entry after TCRdb re-called the multiplex PCR reads with MiXCR. Of roughly 220,000 distinct CDR3 sequences listed, around 42% are singletons. Germline CDR1 SGHTA, CDR2 FQGNSA. V was trimmed by 7 bases and J by 6 bases, leaving 11 bases between them. The CDR3 is made up of 12 amino acids.

The TCR sequence derives from an adult man with Graves' ophthalmopathy. The specimen was peripheral blood. The V call is TRBV7-2, the J call TRBJ2-3; maybe TRBD1 (6 bases). This CDR3 is CASTPGADTQYF. The CDR3 bases are TGTGCCAGCACCCCAGGGGCCGATACGCAGTATTTT.